This T cell receptor beta chain derives from a study of blood T cell repertoires in COVID-19. Whole-study context: Both acute and convalescent COVID-19 samples were obtained from the United States, Italy and Spain.

Profiled with immunoSEQ multiplex PCR; TCRdb holds only in-frame clones, not every one. The data show 200,000 to 250,000 clones, approximately 89% seen once. All enrollees were roughly 18 to 89 years old and from approximately 24 US areas. In the 2 weeks before study entry, exposed participants met a COVID-19 case, which was PCR-confirmed or clinician-diagnosed. CDR3 length: 12 residues. Germline V lookup: CDR1 KGHSH, CDR2 LQKENI. Trimming took off 1 base at V and 4 bases at J, with 4 bases between the two ends. The material sequenced was PBMCs or T cells enriched from blood (not recorded which). V gene TRBV18 combines with J gene TRBJ1-2, with D unclear. The TCR comes from a woman aged 25 to 39 who had been exposed to COVID-19. The CDR3 loop is CASSPQSYGYTF. The CDR3 nucleotides read TGTGCCAGCTCACCACAGAGCTATGGCTACACCTTC.